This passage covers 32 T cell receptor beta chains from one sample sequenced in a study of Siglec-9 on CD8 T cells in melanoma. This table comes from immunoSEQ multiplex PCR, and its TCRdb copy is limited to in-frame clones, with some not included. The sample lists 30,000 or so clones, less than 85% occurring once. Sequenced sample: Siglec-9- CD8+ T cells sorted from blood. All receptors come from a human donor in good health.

The CDR3 nucleotides are TGCGCCAGCAATGGCGGGGGAGGGAAGAACTATGGCTACACCTTC. This translates into CASNGGGGKNYGYTF. This chain connects TRBV5-1 to TRBJ1-2; tentative D call: TRBD1 (5 bases). V was clipped by 6 bases and J by 2 bases, with 17 bases between them. Germline values: CDR1 SGHRS, CDR2 YFSETQ. The CDR3 is 15 residues long.

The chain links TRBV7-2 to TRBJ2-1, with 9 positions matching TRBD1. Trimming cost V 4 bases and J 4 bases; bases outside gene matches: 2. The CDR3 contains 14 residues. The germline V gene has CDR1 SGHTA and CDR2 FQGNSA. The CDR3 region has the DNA TGTGCCAGCAGCTCGGACAGGGGATACAATGAGCAGTTCTTC. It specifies CASSSDRGYNEQFF. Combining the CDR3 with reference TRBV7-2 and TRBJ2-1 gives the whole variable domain GAGVSQSPSNKVTEKGKDVELRCDPISGHTALYWYRQSLGQGLEFLIYFQGNSAPDKSGLPSDRFSAERTGGSVSTLTIQRTQQEDSAVYLCASSSDRGYNEQFFGPGTRLTVL.

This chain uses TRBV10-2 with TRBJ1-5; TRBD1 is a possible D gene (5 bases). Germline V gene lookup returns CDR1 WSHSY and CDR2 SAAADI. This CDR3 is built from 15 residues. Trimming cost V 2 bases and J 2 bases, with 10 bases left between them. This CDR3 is CASSEAGTGNQPQHF. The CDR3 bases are TGCGCCAGCAGTGAGGCCGGGACCGGCAATCAGCCCCAGCATTTT.

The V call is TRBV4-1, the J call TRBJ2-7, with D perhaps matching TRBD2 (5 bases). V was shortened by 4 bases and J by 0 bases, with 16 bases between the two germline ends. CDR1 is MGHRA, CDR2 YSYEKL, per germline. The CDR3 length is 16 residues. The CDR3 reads CASSPSFGVSSYEQYF. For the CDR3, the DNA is TGCGCCAGCAGCCCATCCTTCGGGGTTAGCTCCTACGAGCAGTACTTC.

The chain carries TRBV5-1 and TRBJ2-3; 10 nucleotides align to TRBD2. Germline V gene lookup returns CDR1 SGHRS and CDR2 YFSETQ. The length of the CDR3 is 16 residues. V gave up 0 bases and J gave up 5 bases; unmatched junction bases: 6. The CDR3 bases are TGCGCCAGCAGCTTGGAGCTAGCGGGAGCGGGAGATACGCAGTATTTT. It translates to CASSLELAGAGDTQYF.

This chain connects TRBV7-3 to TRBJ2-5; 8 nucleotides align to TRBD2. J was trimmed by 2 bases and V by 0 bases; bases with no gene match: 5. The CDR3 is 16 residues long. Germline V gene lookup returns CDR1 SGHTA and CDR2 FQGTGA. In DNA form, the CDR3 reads TGTGCCAGCAGCTTAACGGGACTAGGAATACAAGAGACCCAGTACTTC. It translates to CASSLTGLGIQETQYF.

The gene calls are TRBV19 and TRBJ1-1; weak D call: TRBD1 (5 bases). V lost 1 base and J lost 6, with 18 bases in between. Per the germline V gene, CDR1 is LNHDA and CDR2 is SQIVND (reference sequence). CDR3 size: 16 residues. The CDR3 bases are TGTGCCAGTAGTATAGGGTCGAGGGCGACGGGACCTGAAGCTTTCTTT. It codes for CASSIGSRATGPEAFF.

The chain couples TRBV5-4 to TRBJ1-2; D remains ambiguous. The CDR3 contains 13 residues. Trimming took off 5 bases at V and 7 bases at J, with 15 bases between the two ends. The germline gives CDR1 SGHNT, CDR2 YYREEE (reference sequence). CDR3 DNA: TGTGCCAGCAGTTGGGAGCGGGGTGCTGGCTACACCTTC. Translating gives CASSWERGAGYTF.

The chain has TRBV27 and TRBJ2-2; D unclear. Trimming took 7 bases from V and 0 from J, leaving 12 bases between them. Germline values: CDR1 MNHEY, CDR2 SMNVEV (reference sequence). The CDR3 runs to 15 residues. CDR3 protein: CASKKPGANTGELFF. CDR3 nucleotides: TGTGCCAGCAAAAAACCGGGCGCGAACACCGGGGAGCTGTTTTTT.

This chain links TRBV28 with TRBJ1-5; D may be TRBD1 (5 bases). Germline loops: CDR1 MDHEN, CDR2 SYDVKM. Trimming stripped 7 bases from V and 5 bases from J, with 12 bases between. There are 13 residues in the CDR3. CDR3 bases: TGTGCCAGCACAGGGAAGGGCGATCAGCCCCAGCATTTT. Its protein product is CASTGKGDQPQHF.

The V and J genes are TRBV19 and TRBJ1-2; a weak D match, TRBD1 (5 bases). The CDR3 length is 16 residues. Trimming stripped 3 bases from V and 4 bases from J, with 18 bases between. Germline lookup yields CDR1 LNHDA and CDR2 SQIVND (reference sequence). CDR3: CASSIFRAGQRYGYTF. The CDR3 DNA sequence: TGTGCCAGTAGTATCTTTCGGGCAGGGCAACGCTATGGCTACACCTTC.

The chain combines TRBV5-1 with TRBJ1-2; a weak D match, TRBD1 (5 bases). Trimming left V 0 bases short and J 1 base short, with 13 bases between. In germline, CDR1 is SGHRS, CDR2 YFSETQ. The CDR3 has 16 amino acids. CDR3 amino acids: CASSLGQGGHNYGYTF. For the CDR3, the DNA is TGCGCCAGCAGCTTGGGGCAGGGAGGCCATAACTATGGCTACACCTTC.

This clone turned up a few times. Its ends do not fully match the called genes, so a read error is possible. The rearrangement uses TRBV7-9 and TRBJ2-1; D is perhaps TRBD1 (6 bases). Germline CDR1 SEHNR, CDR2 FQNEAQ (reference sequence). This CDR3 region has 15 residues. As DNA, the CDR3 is TGTGCCAGCAGCTCTCGACAGGCCCAATGGGGTCTTCGGATCTTC. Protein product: CASSSRQAQWGLRIF.

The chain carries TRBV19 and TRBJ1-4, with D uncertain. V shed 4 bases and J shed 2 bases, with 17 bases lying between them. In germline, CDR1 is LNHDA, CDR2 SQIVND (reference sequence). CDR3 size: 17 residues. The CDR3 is CASSTLEVGATNEKLFF. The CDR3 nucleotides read TGTGCCAGTAGTACCCTGGAGGTGGGAGCGACTAATGAAAAACTGTTTTTT.

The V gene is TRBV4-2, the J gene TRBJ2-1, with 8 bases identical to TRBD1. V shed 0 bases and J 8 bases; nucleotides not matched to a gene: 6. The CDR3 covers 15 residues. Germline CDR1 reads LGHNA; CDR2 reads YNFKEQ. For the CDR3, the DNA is TGTGCCAGCAGCCAAGAGGAGACAGGGGCTGATGAGCAGTTCTTC. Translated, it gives CASSQEETGADEQFF.

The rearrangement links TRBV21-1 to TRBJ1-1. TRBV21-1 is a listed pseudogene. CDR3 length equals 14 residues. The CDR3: CASSKIGKRTEAFF. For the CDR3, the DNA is TGTGCCAGCAGCAAAATTGGGAAGAGGACTGAAGCTTTCTTT.

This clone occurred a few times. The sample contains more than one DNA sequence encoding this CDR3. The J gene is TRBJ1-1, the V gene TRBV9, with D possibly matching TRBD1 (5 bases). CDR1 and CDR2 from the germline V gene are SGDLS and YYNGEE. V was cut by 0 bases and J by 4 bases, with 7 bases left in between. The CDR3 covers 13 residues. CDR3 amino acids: CASSVGGSTEAFF. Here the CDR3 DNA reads TGTGCCAGCAGCGTAGGGGGCTCCACTGAAGCTTTCTTT.

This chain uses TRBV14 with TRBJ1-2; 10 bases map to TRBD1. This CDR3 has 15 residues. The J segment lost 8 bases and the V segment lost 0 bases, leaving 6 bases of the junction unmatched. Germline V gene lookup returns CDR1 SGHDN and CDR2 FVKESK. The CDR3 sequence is CASSQDWDRGTGYTF. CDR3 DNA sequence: TGTGCCAGCAGCCAAGATTGGGACAGGGGAACGGGCTACACCTTC.

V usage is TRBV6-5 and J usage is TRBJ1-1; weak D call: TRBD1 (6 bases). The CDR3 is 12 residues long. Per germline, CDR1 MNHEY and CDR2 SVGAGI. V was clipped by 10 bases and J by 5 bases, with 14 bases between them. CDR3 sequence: CATIQGWTEAFF. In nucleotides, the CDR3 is TGTGCCACAATACAGGGTTGGACTGAAGCTTTCTTT.

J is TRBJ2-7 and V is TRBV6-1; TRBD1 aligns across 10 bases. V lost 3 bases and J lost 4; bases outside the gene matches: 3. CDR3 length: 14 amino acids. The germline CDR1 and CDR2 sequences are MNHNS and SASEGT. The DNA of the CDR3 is TGTGCCAGCAGTGATAGACAGGGGGCATACGAGCAGTACGTC. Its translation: CASSDRQGAYEQYV.

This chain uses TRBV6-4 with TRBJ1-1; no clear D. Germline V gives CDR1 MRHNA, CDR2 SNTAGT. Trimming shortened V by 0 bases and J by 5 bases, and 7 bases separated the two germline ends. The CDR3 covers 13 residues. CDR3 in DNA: TGTGCCAGCAGTGACTCGCGTGGGACTGAAGCTTTCTTT. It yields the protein CASSDSRGTEAFF.

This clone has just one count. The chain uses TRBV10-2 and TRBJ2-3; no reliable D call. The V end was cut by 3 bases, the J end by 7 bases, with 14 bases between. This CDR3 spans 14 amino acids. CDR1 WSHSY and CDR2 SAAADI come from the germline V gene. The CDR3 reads CASSEDSGANTQYF. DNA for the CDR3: TGCGCCAGCAGTGAAGATTCTGGCGCCAATACGCAGTATTTT.

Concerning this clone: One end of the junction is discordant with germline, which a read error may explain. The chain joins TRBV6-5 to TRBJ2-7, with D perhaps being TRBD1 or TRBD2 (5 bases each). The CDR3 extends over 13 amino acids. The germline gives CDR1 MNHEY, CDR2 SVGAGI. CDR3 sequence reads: CAISGDVTYEQYF. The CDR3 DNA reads TGTGCCATCAGTGGGGACGTTACCTACGAGCAGTACTTC.

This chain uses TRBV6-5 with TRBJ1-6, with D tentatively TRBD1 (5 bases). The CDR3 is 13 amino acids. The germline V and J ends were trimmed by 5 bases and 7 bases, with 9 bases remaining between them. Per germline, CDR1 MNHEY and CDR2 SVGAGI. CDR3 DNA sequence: TGTGCCAGCAGTACCGACAGCAATTCACCCCTCCACTTT. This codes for CASSTDSNSPLHF.

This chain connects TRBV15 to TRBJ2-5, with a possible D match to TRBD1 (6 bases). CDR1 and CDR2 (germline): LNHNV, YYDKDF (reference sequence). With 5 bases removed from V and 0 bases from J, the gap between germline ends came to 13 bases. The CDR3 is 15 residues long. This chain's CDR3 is CATSQDRLNQETQYF. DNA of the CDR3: TGTGCCACCAGCCAGGACAGACTCAACCAAGAGACCCAGTACTTC.

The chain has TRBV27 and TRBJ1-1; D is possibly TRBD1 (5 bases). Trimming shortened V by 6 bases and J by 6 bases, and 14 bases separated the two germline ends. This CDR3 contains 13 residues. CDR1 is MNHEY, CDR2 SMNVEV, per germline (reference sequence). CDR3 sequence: CASSPGRGAEAFF. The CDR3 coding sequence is TGTGCCAGCAGCCCCGGGAGGGGCGCTGAAGCTTTCTTT.

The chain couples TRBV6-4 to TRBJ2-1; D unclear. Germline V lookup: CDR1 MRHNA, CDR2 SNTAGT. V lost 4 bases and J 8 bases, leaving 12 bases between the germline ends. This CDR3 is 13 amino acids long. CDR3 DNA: TGTGCCAGCAGTGCGGTCGGTTCGGATGAGCAGTTCTTC. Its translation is CASSAVGSDEQFF.

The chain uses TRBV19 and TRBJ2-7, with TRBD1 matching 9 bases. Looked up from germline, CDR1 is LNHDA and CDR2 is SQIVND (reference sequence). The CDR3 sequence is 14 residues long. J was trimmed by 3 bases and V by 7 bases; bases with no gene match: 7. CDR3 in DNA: TGTGCCAGTATGGGGGGACAGGGTTTCTACGAGCAGTACTTC. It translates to CASMGGQGFYEQYF.

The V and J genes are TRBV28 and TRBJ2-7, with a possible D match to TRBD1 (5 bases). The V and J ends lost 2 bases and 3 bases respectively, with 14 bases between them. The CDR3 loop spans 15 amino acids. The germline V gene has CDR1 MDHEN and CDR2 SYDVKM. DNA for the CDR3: TGTGCCAGCAGTTTAGATAGCAGGGCATACTACGAGCAGTACTTC. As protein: CASSLDSRAYYEQYF.

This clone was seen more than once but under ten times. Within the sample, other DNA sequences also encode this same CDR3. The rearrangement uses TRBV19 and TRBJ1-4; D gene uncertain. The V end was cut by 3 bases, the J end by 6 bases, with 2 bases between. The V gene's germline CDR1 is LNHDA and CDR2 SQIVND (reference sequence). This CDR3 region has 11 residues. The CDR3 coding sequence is TGTGCCAGTAGTATTTATGAAAAACTGTTTTTT. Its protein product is CASSIYEKLFF.

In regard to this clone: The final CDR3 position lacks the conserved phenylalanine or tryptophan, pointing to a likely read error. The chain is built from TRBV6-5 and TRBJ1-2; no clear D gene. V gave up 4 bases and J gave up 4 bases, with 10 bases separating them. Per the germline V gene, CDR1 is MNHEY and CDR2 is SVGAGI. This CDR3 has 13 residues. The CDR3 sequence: CASSFQNSYGYTS. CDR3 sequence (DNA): TGTGCCAGCAGTTTTCAAAACAGCTATGGCTACACCTCC.

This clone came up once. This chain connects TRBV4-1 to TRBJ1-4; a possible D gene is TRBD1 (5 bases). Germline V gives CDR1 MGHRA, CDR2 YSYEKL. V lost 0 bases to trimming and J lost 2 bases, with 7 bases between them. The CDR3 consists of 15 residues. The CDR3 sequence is CASSQDSGTNEKLFF. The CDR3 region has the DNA TGCGCCAGCAGCCAAGATTCAGGGACTAATGAAAAACTGTTTTTT.